A single TCR beta chain is shown here with its context. The CDR3 sequence is 14 residues long. J gave up 6 bases and V 7 bases, and 12 bases lay outside the gene matches. Germline V lookup: CDR1 SEHNR, CDR2 FQNEAQ (reference sequence). This entry belongs to a study of identical twins. TCRdb re-analysed the 5' RACE reads in MiXCR, keeping a single row per CDR3 protein. Among 250,000 or so distinct CDR3 sequences listed, around 8.8% were seen once. Separately, the same data were catalogued under a study of yellow fever vaccine responses in identical twins.

The clonotype comes from a woman under 30 in good health. J is TRBJ2-7 and V is TRBV7-9; TRBD2 matches at 7 bases. Input material: CD8+ T cells sorted from blood. The CDR3 DNA reads TGTGCCAGCACCGACCGGGACTACCCCTTCGAGCAGTACTTC. Translated: CASTDRDYPFEQYF. Complete variable domain (other parts from reference TRBV7-9 and TRBJ2-7): DTGVSQNPRHKITKRGQNVTFRCDPISEHNRLYWYRQTLGQGPEFLTYFQNEAQLEKSRLLSDRFSAERPKGSFSTLEIQRTEQGDSAMYLCASTDRDYPFEQYFGPGTRLTVT.